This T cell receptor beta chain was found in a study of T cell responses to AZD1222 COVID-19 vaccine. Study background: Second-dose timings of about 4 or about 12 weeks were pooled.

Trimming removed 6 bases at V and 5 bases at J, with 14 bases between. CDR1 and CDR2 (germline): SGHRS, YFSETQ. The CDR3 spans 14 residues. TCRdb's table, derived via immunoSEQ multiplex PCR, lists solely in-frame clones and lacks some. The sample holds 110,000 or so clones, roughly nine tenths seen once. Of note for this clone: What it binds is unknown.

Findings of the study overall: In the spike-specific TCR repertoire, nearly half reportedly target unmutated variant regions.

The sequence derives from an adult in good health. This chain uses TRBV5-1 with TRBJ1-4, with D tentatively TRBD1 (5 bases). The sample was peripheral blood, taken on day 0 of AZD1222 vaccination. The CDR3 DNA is TGCGCCAGCACCCCCGGGGGGAAAAATGAAAAACTGTTTTTT. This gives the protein CASTPGGKNEKLFF. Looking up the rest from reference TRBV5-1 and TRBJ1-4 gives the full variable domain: KAGVTQTPRYLIKTRGQQVTLSCSPISGHRSVSWYQQTPGQGLQFLFEYFSETQRNKGNFPGRFSGRQFSNSRSEMNVSTLELGDSALYLCASTPGGKNEKLFFGSGTQLSVL.